This T cell receptor beta chain was sequenced for a study of blood T cells in healthy people across ages. Combining a sample-barcoded 5' primer with a J-beta primer mix, a second PCR ran for 7 to 11 cycles. TCRdb independently ran MiXCR on the 5' RACE reads; one entry per CDR3 protein. Here the sample spans about 730,000 distinct CDR3 sequences, 43% being singletons. Sequenced: blood. This clonotype originated in a woman aged 60-75 years in good health.

CDR3 DNA sequence: TGTGCCAGCAGCCAAGGGGACGGGGGGGCCTGGCAGCCCCAGCATTTT. This codes for CASSQGDGGAWQPQHF. V is TRBV4-2 and J is TRBJ1-5; the D gene is possibly TRBD1 (6 bases). The V end was cut by 1 base, the J end by 7 bases, with 17 bases between. Per the germline V gene, CDR1 is LGHNA and CDR2 is YNFKEQ. CDR3 length: 16 amino acids.